The rows below give T cell receptor beta chains drawn from one sample of a study of blood T cell repertoires in COVID-19. The table came from immunoSEQ multiplex PCR; TCRdb's copy has only in-frame clones and leaves some out. The table has 85,000 to 95,000 clones, 89% seen once; the top ten hold over 5%. Sample: peripheral blood. These receptors were obtained from a man aged 55 to 69 with COVID-19, enrolled during active disease. The CDR3 runs from the conserved cysteine through the conserved F or W. D genes are given only for firm matches. The size of a clone is reported for some rows only, either as once, few or many, or as a class for expanded clones.

j_call | v_call | d_call | clone_size | cdr3_nt | cdr3_aa
TRBJ1-1 | TRBV30 | . | once | TGTGCCTCAAACAGGAGACTGAACACTGAAGCTTTCTTT | CASNRRLNTEAFF
TRBJ1-2 | TRBV7-2 | . | once | TGTGCCAGCAGCTTAAACAGGGTTGATGGCTACACCTTC | CASSLNRVDGYTF
TRBJ1-1 | TRBV5-1 | . | . | TGCGCCAGCAGCGTCAGGGGTGCTGAAGCTTTCTTT | CASSVRGAEAFF
TRBJ2-1 | TRBV7-9 | . | . | TGTGCCAGCGGTCTAGGGGCGCGCGCCTACAATGAGCAGTTCTTC | CASGLGARAYNEQFF
TRBJ2-1 | TRBV3-1/TRBV3-2 | TRBD2 | once | TGTGCCAGCAGCCTCCGGGACTACCACAACAATGAGCAGTTCTTC | CASSLRDYHNNEQFF
TRBJ2-7 | TRBV11-2 | . | . | TGTGCCAGCAGCTTAGATGGGGGAGGCAACGAGCAGTACTTC | CASSLDGGGNEQYF
TRBJ2-1 | TRBV19 | TRBD1 | few | TGTGCCAGTAGTCCCCAGGGGGCAGGCTACAATGAGCAGTTCTTC | CASSPQGAGYNEQFF
TRBJ2-3 | TRBV9 | . | . | TGTGCCAGCACCTACAGTTTCTCTAGCACAGATACGCAGTATTTT | CASTYSFSSTDTQYF
TRBJ2-3 | TRBV4-2 | TRBD2 | . | TGTGCCAGCAGCCAAACCCAGACTAGCGGGGTCACAGATACGCAGTATTTT | CASSQTQTSGVTDTQYF
TRBJ1-2 | TRBV7-2 | . | . | TGTGCCAGCAGCCAAGCGGGGCTTGACGACTATGGCTACACCTTC | CASSQAGLDDYGYTF
TRBJ2-5 | TRBV5-1 | TRBD2 | . | TGCGCCAGCAGGAGCGGTAGCGGGAGGTACCAAGAGACCCAGTACTTC | CASRSGSGRYQETQYF
TRBJ2-7 | TRBV18 | TRBD1 | . | TGTGCCAGCTCACCAAGGACAGGTCAGGGCTACGAGCAGTACTTC | CASSPRTGQGYEQYF
TRBJ2-1 | TRBV9 | . | . | TGTGCCAGCAGTGACCTGGGGCGATTTAATGAGCAGTTCTTC | CASSDLGRFNEQFF
TRBJ2-3 | TRBV25-1 | TRBD1 | once | TGTGCCAGCAGTGAACATTACCCGGCGGGACAGGGTGCGTATTTT | CASSEHYPAGQGAYF
TRBJ2-5 | TRBV2 | TRBD2 | once | TGTGCCAGCAGTGAATATCGAGCGGGAGGCCAAGAGACCCAGTACTTC | CASSEYRAGGQETQYF